This T cell receptor beta chain was captured by sequencing in a study of blood T cell repertoires in COVID-19. Libraries were prepared by immunoSEQ multiplex PCR; TCRdb keeps only in-frame clonotypes and omits some of them. The table lists about 150,000 clones, 88% of them singletons. The source material was peripheral blood. This clonotype was obtained from a man in his fifties who had recovered from COVID-19.

CDR3 nucleotides: TGTGCCAGCTCACCAGTCCAGGGCTATGGCTACACCTTC. Its translation is CASSPVQGYGYTF. The chain has TRBV18 and TRBJ1-2; TRBD1 might be the D (5 bases). Germline lookup yields CDR1 KGHSH and CDR2 LQKENI. This CDR3 is 13 amino acids long. V was trimmed by 2 bases and J by 4 bases, leaving 8 bases between them.